Below, 5 T cell receptor beta chains from the same sample are listed, as sequenced in a study of blood T cell repertoires in COVID-19. Using immunoSEQ multiplex PCR, the repertoire was profiled, and TCRdb retains in-frame clones only, with some absent. The sample holds 250,000 to 350,000 clones, roughly nine tenths seen once. Sequenced sample: PBMCs or T cells enriched from blood (not recorded which). These receptors all come from a woman aged 18-30 years who had recovered from COVID-19.

The chain has TRBV4-2 and TRBJ1-2; D might be TRBD1 (5 bases). Germline CDR1 LGHNA, CDR2 YNFKEQ. The CDR3 has 16 residues. The V and J ends lost 2 bases and 8 bases respectively, with 21 bases between them. The CDR3 loop reads CASSQPRNWGEGGYTF. The CDR3 DNA reads as TGTGCCAGCAGCCAACCCCGGAATTGGGGGGAAGGGGGCTACACCTTC.

The gene calls are TRBV6-5 and TRBJ2-1; 11 bases map to TRBD2. The CDR3 length is 14 residues. Per the germline V gene, CDR1 is MNHEY and CDR2 is SVGAGI. V dropped 10 bases and J dropped 5; count of bases not matched to a gene: 7. CDR3 nucleotide sequence: TGTGCCACCGACCTAGCGGGGGGTAACAATGAGCAGTTCTTC. It is translated as CATDLAGGNNEQFF.

This clone occurred once. The chain is built from TRBV5-1 and TRBJ2-3; TRBD2 matches 7 bases. Trimming removed 4 bases from V and 2 bases from J; junction bases left unmatched: 4. Germline V CDR1 and CDR2: SGHRS, YFSETQ. The CDR3 runs to 14 residues. In DNA, the CDR3 is TGCGCCAGCAGCCAAAGCGGGAACACAGATACGCAGTATTTT. Translated, it gives CASSQSGNTDTQYF.

This chain connects TRBV24-1 to TRBJ2-5; TRBD1 agrees at 8 bases. The CDR3 length is 15 residues. Germline CDR1 is KGHDR and CDR2 is SFDVKD. V shed 3 bases and J 4 bases; nucleotides not matched to a gene: 6. This CDR3 is CATSDVTGAGETQYF. Here the CDR3 DNA reads TGTGCCACCAGTGATGTGACAGGGGCAGGAGAGACCCAGTACTTC.

The chain combines TRBV18 with TRBJ2-2; D unclear. The CDR3 totals 14 residues. CDR1 KGHSH and CDR2 LQKENI come from the germline V gene. Trimming took 0 bases from V and 4 from J, leaving 6 bases between them. The CDR3 loop is CASSPPSGTGELFF. The CDR3 coding sequence is TGTGCCAGCTCACCACCGTCGGGCACCGGGGAGCTGTTTTTT. Full variable domain (rest looked up from reference TRBV18 and TRBJ2-2): NAGVMQNPRHLVRRRGQEARLRCSPMKGHSHVYWYRQLPEEGLKFMVYLQKENIIDESGMPKERFSAEFPKEGPSILRIQQVVRGDSAAYFCASSPPSGTGELFFGEGSRLTVL.